Here is one T cell receptor (beta chain) with its context. Its antigen is still unknown. The source of the sample is a study of T cell responses to AZD1222 COVID-19 vaccine. Regarding the study as a whole: Vaccination with two AZD1222 doses was followed by a rise in Spike-specific TCR breadth and depth. Only six or seven AZD1222 recipients tested seropositive at baseline. Targeting of unmutated variant regions was reportedly seen in nearly half of spike-specific TCRs. Mostly white British, mostly female donors; authors suggested clonal diversity may be underestimated.

The V gene lost 0 bases and the J gene lost 4 bases, with 11 bases spanning the gap. Germline CDR1 is SGDLS and CDR2 is YYNGEE. CDR3 length: 15 amino acids. Only in-frame clones appear in the TCRdb table, and some are missing; sequencing was by immunoSEQ multiplex PCR. The data show roughly 100,000 clones, approximately 89% seen once. This specimen was peripheral blood, taken 28 days after the second AZD1222 dose. The sequence was obtained from an adult who received the AZD1222 COVID-19 vaccine. The gene calls are TRBV9 and TRBJ1-5; D not resolved. Here the CDR3 reads CASSVGLGMNQPQHF. CDR3 sequence (DNA): TGTGCCAGCAGCGTAGGCCTGGGAATGAATCAGCCCCAGCATTTT.